This is a list of T cell receptor beta chains from one sample in a study of blood T cell repertoires in COVID-19. The protocol was immunoSEQ multiplex PCR, while the TCRdb copy is restricted to in-frame clones and leaves out a portion. Here the sample spans approximately 40,000 clones, around 92% being singletons. Sequenced input: peripheral blood. The receptor source for this set is a woman of 80 years or more with acute or convalescent COVID-19. Both conserved end residues are part of each CDR3. Fields, in order: J gene, clone size, V gene, D gene, CDR3 length, CDR3 protein, CDR3 DNA. The D gene is left open where the match is weak. A row's size may be missing; if present it is once, few, many or a size class.

TRBJ1-6	few	TRBV11-2	TRBD1	17	CASSHRTVGGQNSPLHF	TGTGCCAGCAGCCATCGGACAGTAGGGGGACAGAATTCACCCCTCCACTTT
TRBJ1-6	.	TRBV18	TRBD1	14	CASSLRQGNSPLHF	TGTGCCAGCTCACTAAGACAGGGGAATTCACCCCTCCACTTT
TRBJ2-5	.	TRBV11-1	.	13	CASSFGNVETQYF	TGTGCCAGCAGCTTTGGCAACGTAGAGACCCAGTACTTC
TRBJ2-2	.	TRBV7-2	.	14	CASSLGGNTGELFF	TGTGCCAGCAGCTTGGGGGGGAACACCGGGGAGCTGTTTTTT
TRBJ1-3	.	TRBV9	.	14	CASSVDGSGNTIYF	TGTGCCAGCAGCGTAGACGGTAGTGGAAACACCATATATTTT
TRBJ2-2	.	TRBV4-3	.	16	CASSQETNIGTGELFF	TGCGCCAGCAGCCAGGAGACTAACATCGGCACCGGGGAGCTGTTTTTT
TRBJ2-4	.	TRBV5-4	.	15	CASSLAPGVGNIQYF	TGTGCCAGCAGCTTGGCCCCGGGGGTGGGAAACATTCAGTACTTC
TRBJ2-3	.	TRBV7-3	.	13	CASSLEVSDTQYF	TGTGCCAGCAGCTTGGAGGTCTCAGATACGCAGTATTTT
TRBJ1-1	once	TRBV7-9	TRBD1	13	CASSFGQGAEAFF	TGTGCCAGCAGCTTCGGACAGGGGGCTGAAGCTTTCTTT
TRBJ2-2	.	TRBV29-1	.	16	CSVPQGPNANTGELFF	TGCAGCGTTCCACAGGGACCAAACGCGAACACCGGGGAGCTGTTTTTT
TRBJ2-3	.	TRBV5-4	TRBD1	17	CASSSGTGRPSTDTQYF	TGTGCCAGCAGCTCTGGGACAGGACGACCTAGCACAGATACGCAGTATTTT
TRBJ2-3	.	TRBV5-1	.	15	CASSFRGGALDTQYF	TGCGCCAGCAGCTTTCGTGGGGGGGCTTTGGATACGCAGTATTTT
TRBJ1-2	.	TRBV6-5	.	14	CASSYSAVNYGYTF	TGTGCCAGCAGTTACTCGGCCGTTAACTATGGCTACACCTTC
TRBJ1-3	.	TRBV30	.	14	CAWSVGRARNTIYF	TGTGCCTGGAGTGTTGGCAGGGCTAGAAACACCATATATTTT
TRBJ2-1	.	TRBV7-3	.	17	CASSRGLGPSSYNEQFF	TGTGCCAGCAGCCGCGGGTTAGGCCCATCTTCCTACAATGAGCAGTTCTTC
TRBJ1-1	.	TRBV6-6	TRBD1	17	CASIRRGTGGLNTEAFF	TGTGCCAGCATTCGAAGGGGGACAGGGGGCTTGAACACTGAAGCTTTCTTT